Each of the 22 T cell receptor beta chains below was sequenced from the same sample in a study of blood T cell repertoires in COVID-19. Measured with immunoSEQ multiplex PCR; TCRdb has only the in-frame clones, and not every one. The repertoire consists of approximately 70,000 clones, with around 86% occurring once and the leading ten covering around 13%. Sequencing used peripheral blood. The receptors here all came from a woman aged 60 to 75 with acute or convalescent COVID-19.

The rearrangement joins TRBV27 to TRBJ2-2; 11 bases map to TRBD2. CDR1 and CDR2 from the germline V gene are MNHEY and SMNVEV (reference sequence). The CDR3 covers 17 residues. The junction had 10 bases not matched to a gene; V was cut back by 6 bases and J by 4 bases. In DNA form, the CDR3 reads TGTGCCAGCAGACTATCGGAGACTAGCGGGGTCACCGGGGAGCTGTTTTTT. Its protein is CASRLSETSGVTGELFF.

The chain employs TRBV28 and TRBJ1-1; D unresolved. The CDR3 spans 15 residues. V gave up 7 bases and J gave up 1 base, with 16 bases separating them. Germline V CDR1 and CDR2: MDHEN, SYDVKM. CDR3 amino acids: CASTPQEGSNTEAFF. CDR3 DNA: TGTGCCAGCACTCCCCAGGAGGGCTCGAACACTGAAGCTTTCTTT.

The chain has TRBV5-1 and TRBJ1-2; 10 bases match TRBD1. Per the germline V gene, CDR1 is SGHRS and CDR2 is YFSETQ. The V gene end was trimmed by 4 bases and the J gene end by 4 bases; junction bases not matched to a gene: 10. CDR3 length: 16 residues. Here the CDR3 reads CASSPRTGGNLYGYTF. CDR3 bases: TGCGCCAGCAGCCCAAGGACAGGGGGGAACCTCTATGGCTACACCTTC.

This chain's CDR3 is CASSFSGGRADTQYF. CDR3 coding DNA: TGTGCCAGCAGCTTCAGCGGGGGGAGGGCAGATACGCAGTATTTT. The V and J genes are TRBV3-1 (or the pseudogene TRBV3-2) and TRBJ2-3, with TRBD2 matching 9 bases. Germline V lookup: CDR1 LGHDT, CDR2 YNNKEL (reference sequence). V lost 5 bases and J lost 4; bases outside the gene matches: 7. This CDR3 has 15 residues.

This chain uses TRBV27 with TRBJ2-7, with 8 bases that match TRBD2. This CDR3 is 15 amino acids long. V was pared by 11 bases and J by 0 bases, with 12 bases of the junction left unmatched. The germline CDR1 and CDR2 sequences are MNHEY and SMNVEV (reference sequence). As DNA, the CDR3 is TGTGCCCATTGCCCAGCGGGGGTGAGCTCCTACGAGCAGTACTTC. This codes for CAHCPAGVSSYEQYF.

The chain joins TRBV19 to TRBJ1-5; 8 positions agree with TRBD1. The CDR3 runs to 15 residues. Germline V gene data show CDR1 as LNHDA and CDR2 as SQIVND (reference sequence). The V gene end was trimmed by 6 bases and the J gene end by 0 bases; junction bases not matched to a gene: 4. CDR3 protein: CASSRDRNSNQPQHF. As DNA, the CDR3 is TGTGCCAGTAGCCGGGACAGGAATAGCAATCAGCCCCAGCATTTT.

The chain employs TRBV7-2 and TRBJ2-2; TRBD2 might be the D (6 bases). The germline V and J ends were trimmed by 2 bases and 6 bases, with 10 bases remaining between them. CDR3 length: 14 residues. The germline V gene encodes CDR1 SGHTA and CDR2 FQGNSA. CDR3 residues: CASSLPGSPGELFF. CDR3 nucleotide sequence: TGTGCCAGCAGCTTACCCGGGAGTCCCGGGGAGCTGTTTTTT.

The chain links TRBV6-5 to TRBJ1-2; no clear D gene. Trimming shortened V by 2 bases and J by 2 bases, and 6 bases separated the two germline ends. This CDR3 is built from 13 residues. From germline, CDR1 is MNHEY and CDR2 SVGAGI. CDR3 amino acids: CASSYGENYGYTF. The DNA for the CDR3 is TGTGCCAGCAGTTACGGGGAGAACTATGGCTACACCTTC.

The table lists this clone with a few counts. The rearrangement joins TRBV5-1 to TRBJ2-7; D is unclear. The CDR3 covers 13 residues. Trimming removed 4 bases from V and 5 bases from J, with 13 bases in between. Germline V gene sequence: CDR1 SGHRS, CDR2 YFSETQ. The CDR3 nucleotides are TGCGCCAGCAGCGGGTCTCAGGCGAACGAGCAGTACTTC. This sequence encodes CASSGSQANEQYF.

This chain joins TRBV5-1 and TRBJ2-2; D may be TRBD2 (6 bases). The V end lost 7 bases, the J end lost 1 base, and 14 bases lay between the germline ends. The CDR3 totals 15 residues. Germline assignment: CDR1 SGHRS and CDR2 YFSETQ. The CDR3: CASRTQGLNTGELFF. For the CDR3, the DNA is TGCGCCAGCCGGACCCAGGGACTGAACACCGGGGAGCTGTTTTTT.

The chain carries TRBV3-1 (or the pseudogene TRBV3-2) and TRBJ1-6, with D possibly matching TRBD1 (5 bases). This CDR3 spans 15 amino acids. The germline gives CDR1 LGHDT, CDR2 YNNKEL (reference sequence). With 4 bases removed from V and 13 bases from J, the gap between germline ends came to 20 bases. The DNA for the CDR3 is TGTGCCAGCAGCCTCACCCGCGGGACCGGGGCTCCCCTCCACTTT. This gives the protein CASSLTRGTGAPLHF.

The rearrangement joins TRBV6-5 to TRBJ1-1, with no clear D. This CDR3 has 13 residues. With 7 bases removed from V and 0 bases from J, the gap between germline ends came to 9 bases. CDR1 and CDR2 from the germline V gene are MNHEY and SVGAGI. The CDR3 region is CASNTGLNTEAFF. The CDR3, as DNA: TGTGCCAGCAATACGGGGTTGAACACTGAAGCTTTCTTT.

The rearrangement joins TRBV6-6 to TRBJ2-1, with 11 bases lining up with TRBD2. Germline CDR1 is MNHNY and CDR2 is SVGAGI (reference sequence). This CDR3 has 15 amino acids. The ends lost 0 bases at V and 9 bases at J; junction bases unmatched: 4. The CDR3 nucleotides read TGTGCCAGCAGTTACTCTAGCGGGGGGGCCGGTGAGCAGTTCTTC. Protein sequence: CASSYSSGGAGEQFF.

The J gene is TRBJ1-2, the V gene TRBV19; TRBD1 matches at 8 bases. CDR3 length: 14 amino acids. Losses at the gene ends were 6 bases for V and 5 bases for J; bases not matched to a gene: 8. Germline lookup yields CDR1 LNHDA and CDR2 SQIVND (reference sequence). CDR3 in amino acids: CASREQGGQYGYTF. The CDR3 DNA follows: TGTGCCAGTAGAGAACAGGGGGGCCAGTATGGCTACACCTTC.

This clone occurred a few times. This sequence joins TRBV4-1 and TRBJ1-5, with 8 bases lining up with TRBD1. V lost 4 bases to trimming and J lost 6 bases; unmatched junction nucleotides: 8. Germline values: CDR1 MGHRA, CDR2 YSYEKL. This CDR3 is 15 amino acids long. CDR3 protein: CASSRDRGGSQPQHF. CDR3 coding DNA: TGCGCCAGCAGCCGAGACAGGGGCGGCAGTCAGCCCCAGCATTTT.

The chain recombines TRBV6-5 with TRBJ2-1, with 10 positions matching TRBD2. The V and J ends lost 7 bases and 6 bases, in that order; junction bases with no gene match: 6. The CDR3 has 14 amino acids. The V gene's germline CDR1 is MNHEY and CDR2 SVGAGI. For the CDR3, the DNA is TGTGCCAGCACTCGAGCGGGGGGGTTCAATGAGCAGTTCTTC. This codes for CASTRAGGFNEQFF.

The CDR3 DNA follows: TGTGCCAGTAGTATAGAGGGGGCAGGGGAGGCTTTCTTT. It yields the protein CASSIEGAGEAFF. The rearrangement joins TRBV19 to TRBJ1-1, with D maybe TRBD1 (6 bases). This CDR3 region has 13 residues. Trimming cost V 0 bases and J 11 bases, with 13 bases left between them. Germline CDR1 and CDR2: LNHDA and SQIVND (reference sequence).

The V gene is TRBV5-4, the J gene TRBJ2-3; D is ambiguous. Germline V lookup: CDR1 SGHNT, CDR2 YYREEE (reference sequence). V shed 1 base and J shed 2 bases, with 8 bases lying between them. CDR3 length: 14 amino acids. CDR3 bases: TGTGCCAGCAGCTTGCAGAGGCTCACAGATACGCAGTATTTT. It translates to CASSLQRLTDTQYF. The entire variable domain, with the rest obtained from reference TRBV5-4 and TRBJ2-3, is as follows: ETGVTQSPTHLIKTRGQQVTLRCSSQSGHNTVSWYQQALGQGPQFIFQYYREEENGRGNFPPRFSGLQFPNYSSELNVNALELDDSALYLCASSLQRLTDTQYFGPGTRLTVL.

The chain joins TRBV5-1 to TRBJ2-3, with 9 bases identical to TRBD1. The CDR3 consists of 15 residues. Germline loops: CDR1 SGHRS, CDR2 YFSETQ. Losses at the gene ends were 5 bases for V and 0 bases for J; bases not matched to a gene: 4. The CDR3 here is CASRSTGGSTDTQYF. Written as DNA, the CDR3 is TGCGCCAGCAGGTCGACAGGGGGTAGCACAGATACGCAGTATTTT.

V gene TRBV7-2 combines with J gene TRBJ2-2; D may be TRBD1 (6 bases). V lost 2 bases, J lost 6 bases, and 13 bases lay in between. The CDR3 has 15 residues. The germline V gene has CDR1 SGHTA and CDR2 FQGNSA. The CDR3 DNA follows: TGTGCCAGCAGCTTACTGGGGGCTAACGCCGGGGAGCTGTTTTTT. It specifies CASSLLGANAGELFF.

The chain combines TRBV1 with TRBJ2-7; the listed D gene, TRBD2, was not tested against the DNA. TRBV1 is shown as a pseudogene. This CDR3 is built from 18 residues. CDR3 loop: CTSSQEKSGGLDSYEQYF. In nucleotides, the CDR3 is TGCACCAGCAGCCAAGAAAAGAGCGGGGGGTTAGACTCCTACGAGCAGTACTTC.

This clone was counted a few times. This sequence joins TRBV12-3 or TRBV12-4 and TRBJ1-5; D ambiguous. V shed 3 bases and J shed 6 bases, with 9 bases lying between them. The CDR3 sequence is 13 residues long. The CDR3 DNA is TGTGCCAGCAGTTTTGGCTTTCGTCAGCCCCAGCATTTT. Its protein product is CASSFGFRQPQHF.